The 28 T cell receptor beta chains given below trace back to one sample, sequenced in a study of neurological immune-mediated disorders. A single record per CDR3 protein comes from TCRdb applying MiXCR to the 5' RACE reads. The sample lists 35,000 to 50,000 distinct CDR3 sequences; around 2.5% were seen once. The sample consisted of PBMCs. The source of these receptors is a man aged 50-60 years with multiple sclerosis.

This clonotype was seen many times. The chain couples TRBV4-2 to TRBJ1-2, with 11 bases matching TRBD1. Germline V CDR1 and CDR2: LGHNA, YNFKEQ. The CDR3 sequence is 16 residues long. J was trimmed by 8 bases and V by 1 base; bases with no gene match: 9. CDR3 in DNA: TGTGCCAGCAGCCAAGGAGCGCGGACAGGGGGCATCGGCTACACCTTC. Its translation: CASSQGARTGGIGYTF.

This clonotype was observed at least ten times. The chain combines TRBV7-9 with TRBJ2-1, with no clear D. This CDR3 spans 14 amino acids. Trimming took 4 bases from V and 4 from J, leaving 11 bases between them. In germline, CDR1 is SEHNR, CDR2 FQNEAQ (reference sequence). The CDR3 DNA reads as TGTGCCAGCAGCTCCGCTGTTCTGTACAATGAGCAGTTCTTC. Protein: CASSSAVLYNEQFF.

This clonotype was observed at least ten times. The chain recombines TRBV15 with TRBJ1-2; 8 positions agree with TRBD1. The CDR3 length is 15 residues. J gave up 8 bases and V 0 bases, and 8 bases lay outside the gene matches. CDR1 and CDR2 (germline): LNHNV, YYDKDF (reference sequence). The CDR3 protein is CATSRDQTTGGGYTF. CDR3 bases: TGTGCCACCAGCAGAGATCAGACTACAGGGGGAGGCTACACCTTC. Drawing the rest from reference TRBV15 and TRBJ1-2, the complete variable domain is DAMVIQNPRYQVTQFGKPVTLSCSQTLNHNVMYWYQQKSSQAPKLLFHYYDKDFNNEADTPDNFQSRRPNTSFCFLDIRSPGLGDTAMYLCATSRDQTTGGGYTFGSGTRLTVV.

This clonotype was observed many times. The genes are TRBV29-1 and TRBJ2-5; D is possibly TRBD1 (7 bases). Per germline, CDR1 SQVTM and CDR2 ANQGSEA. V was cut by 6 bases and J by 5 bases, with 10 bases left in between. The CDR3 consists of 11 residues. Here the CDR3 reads CSVPGGETQYF. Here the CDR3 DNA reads TGCAGCGTGCCAGGGGGGGAGACCCAGTACTTC.

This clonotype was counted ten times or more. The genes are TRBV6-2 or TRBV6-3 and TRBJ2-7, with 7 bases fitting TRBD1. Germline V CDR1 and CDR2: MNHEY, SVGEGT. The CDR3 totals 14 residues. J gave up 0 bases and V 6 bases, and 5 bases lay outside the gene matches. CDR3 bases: TGTGCCAGCAGAAAGGGACAGAACTCCTACGAGCAGTACTTC. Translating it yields CASRKGQNSYEQYF.

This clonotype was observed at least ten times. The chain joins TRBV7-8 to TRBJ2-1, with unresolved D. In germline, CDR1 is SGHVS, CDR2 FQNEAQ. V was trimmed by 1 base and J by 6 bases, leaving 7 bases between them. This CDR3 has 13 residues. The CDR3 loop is CASSLEAVNEQFF. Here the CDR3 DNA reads TGTGCCAGCAGCTTAGAGGCGGTCAATGAGCAGTTCTTC.

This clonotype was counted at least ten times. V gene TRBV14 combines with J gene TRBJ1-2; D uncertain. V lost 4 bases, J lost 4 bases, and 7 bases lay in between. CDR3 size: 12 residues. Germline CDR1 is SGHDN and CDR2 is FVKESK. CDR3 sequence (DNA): TGTGCCAGCAGCCCGGGAGTCTATGGCTACACCTTC. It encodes CASSPGVYGYTF.

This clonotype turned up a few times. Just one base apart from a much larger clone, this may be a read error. CDR3 nucleotide sequence: TGTGCCAGCACGCCCGACAAGGGGGTCCAGCCCCAGCATTTT. It codes for CASTPDKGVQPQHF. V gene TRBV6-6 combines with J gene TRBJ1-5, with a possible D match to TRBD1 (6 bases). CDR1 is MNHNY and CDR2 is SVGAGI in the germline V gene (reference sequence). Trimming took 7 bases from V and 7 from J, leaving 17 bases between them. The CDR3 is made up of 14 amino acids.

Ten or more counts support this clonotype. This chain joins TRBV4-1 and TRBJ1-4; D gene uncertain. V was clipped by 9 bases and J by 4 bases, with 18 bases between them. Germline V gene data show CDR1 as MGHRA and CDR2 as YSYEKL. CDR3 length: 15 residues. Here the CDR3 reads CASMYTLALNEKLFF. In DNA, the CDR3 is TGCGCCAGTATGTATACGTTGGCGCTTAATGAAAAACTGTTTTTT.

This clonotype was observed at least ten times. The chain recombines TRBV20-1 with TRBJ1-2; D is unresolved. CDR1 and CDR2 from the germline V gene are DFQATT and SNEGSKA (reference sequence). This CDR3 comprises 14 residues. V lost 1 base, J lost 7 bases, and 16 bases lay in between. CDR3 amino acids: CSARGGNSGFGYTF. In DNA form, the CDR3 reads TGCAGTGCTAGAGGAGGGAACAGTGGGTTTGGCTACACCTTC.

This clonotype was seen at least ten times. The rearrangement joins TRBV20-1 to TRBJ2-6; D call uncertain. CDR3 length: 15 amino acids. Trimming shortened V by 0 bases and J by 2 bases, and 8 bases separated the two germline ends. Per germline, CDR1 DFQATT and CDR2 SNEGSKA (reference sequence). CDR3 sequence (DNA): TGCAGTGCTAGAGATCAGGTGGCTGGGGCCAACGTCCTGACTTTC. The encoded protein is CSARDQVAGANVLTF.

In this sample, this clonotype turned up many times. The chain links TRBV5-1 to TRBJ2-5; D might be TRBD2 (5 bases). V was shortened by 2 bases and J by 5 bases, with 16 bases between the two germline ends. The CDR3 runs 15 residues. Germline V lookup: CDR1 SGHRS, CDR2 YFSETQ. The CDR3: CASSFGALTKETQYF. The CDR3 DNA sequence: TGCGCCAGCAGCTTCGGTGCGCTGACTAAGGAGACCCAGTACTTC.

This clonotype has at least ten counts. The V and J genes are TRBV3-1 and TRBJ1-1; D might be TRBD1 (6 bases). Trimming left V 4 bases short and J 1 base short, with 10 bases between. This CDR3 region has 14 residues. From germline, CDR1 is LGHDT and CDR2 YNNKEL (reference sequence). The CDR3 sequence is CASSPNRENTEAFF. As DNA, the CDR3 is TGTGCCAGCAGCCCGAACAGGGAGAACACTGAAGCTTTCTTT.

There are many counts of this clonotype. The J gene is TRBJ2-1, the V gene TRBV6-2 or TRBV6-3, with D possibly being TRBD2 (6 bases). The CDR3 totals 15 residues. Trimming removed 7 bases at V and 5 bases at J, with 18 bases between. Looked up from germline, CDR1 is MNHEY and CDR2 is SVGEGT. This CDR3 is CASIPEGLPDNEQFF. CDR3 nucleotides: TGTGCCAGCATTCCGGAGGGACTCCCGGACAATGAGCAGTTCTTC.

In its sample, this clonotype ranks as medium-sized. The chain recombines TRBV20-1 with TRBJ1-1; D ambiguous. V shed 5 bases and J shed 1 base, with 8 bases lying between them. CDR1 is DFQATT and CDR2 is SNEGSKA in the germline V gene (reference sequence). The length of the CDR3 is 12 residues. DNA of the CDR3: TGCAGTGCTTCTAGACAGAACACTGAAGCTTTCTTT. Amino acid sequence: CSASRQNTEAFF.

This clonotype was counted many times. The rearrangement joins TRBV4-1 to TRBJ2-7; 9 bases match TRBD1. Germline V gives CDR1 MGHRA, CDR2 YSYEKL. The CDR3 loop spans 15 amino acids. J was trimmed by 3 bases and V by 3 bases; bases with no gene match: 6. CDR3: CASSQPTGGSYEQYF. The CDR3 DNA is TGCGCCAGCAGCCAGCCTACAGGGGGCAGCTACGAGCAGTACTTC.

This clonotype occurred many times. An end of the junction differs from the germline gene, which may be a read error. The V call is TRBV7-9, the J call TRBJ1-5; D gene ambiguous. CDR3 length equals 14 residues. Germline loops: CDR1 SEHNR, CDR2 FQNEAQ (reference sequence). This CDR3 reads CASSQHNSNQPQNF. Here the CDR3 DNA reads TGTGCCAGCAGCCAACATAATAGCAATCAGCCCCAGAATTTT.

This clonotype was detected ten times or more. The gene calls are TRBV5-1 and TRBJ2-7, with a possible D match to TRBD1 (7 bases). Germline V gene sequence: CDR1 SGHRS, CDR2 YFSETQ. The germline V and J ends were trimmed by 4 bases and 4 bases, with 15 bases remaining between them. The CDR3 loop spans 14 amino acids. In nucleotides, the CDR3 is TGCGCCAGCAGCCGGACAGGCCGGGGGTACGAGCAGTACTTC. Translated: CASSRTGRGYEQYF.

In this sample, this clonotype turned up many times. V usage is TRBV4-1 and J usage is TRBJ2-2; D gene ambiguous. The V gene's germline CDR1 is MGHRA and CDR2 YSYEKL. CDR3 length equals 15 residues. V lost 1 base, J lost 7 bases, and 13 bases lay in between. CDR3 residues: CASSQGVLGGGELFF. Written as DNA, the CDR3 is TGCGCCAGCAGCCAAGGAGTCCTAGGTGGCGGGGAGCTGTTTTTT.

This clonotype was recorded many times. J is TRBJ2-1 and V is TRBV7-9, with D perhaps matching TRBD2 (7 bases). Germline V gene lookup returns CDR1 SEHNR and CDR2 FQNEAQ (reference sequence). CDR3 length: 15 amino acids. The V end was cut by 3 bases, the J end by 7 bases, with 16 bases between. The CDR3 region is CASSLGGGPSNEQFF. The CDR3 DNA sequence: TGTGCCAGCAGCTTGGGGGGGGGCCCCTCGAATGAGCAGTTCTTC. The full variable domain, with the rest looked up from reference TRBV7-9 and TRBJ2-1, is DTGVSQNPRHKITKRGQNVTFRCDPISEHNRLYWYRQTLGQGPEFLTYFQNEAQLEKSRLLSDRFSAERPKGSFSTLEIQRTEQGDSAMYLCASSLGGGPSNEQFFGPGTRLTVL.

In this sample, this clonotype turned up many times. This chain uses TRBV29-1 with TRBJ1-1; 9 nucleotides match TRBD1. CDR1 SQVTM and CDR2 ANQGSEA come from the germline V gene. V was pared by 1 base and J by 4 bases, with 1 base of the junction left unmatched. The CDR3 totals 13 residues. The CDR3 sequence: CSVEADRGTEAFF. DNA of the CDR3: TGCAGCGTTGAAGCGGACAGGGGCACTGAAGCTTTCTTT. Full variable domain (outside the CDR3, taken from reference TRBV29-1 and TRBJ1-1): SAVISQKPSRDICQRGTSLTIQCQVDSQVTMMFWYRQQPGQSLTLIATANQGSEATYESGFVIDKFPISRPNLTFSTLTVSNMSPEDSSIYLCSVEADRGTEAFFGQGTRLTVV.

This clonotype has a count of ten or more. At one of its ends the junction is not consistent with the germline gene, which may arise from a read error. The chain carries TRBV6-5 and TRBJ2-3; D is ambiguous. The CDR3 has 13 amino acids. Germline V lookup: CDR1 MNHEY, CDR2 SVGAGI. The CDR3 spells CACRDIRTDTQYF. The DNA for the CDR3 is TGTGCCTGCAGAGATATCCGCACAGATACGCAGTATTTT.

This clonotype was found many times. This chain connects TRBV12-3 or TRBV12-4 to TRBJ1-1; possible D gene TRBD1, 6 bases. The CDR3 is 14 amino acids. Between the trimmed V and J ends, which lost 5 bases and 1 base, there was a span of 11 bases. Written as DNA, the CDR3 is TGTGCCAGCAGTCCCGACAGGAGGAACACTGAAGCTTTCTTT. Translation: CASSPDRRNTEAFF.

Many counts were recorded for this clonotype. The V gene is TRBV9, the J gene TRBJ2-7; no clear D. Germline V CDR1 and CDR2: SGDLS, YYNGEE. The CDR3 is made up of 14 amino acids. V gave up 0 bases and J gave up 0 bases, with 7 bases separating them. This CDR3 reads CASSVEPSSYEQYF. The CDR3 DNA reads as TGTGCCAGCAGCGTAGAGCCGAGCTCCTACGAGCAGTACTTC.

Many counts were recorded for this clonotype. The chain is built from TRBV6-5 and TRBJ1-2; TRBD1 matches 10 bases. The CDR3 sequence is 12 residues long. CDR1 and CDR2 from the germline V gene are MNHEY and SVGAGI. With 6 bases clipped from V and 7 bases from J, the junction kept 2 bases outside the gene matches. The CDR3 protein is CASRTGGAGYTF. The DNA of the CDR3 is TGTGCCAGCAGGACAGGGGGCGCTGGCTACACCTTC.

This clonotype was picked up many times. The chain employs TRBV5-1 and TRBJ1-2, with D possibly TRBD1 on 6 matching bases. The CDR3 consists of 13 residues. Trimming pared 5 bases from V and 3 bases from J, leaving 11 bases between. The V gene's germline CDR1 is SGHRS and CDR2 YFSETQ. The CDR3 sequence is CASRTGLDYGYTF. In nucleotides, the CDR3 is TGCGCCAGCAGGACAGGCCTGGACTATGGCTACACCTTC.

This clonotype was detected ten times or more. CDR3 bases: TGCAGCGTTGCGGCTAGCGTAGGAGAGACCCAGTACTTC. Translation: CSVAASVGETQYF. This rearrangement joins TRBV29-1 to TRBJ2-5; maybe TRBD2 (6 bases). This CDR3 is built from 13 residues. The germline V gene has CDR1 SQVTM and CDR2 ANQGSEA. The germline V and J ends were trimmed by 4 bases and 4 bases, with 13 bases remaining between them. Drawing the rest from reference TRBV29-1 and TRBJ2-5, the complete variable domain is SAVISQKPSRDICQRGTSLTIQCQVDSQVTMMFWYRQQPGQSLTLIATANQGSEATYESGFVIDKFPISRPNLTFSTLTVSNMSPEDSSIYLCSVAASVGETQYFGPGTRLLVL.

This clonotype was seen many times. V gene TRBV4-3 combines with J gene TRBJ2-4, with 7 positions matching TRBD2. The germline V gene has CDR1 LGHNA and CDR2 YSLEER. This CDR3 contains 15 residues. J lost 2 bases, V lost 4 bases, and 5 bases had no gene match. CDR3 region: CASSPRAGTKNIQYF. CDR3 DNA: TGCGCCAGCAGCCCACGAGCGGGGACCAAAAACATTCAGTACTTC.